This TCR beta chain was recovered during a study of T cell responses to AZD1222 COVID-19 vaccine. Assay used: immunoSEQ multiplex PCR; TCRdb lists only in-frame clones, some missing. The data contain 100,000 to 140,000 clones, 89% of them singletons. There are 12 residues in the CDR3. CDR1 is KGHSH and CDR2 is LQKENI in the germline V gene. Trimming pared 5 bases from V and 5 bases from J, leaving 9 bases between. This receptor was taken from an adult in good health. The chain employs TRBV18 and TRBJ2-5; TRBD2 is a possible D gene (5 bases). The source material was peripheral blood, sampled on day 0 of AZD1222 vaccination. This CDR3 is CASSGQRETQYF. In DNA, the CDR3 is TGTGCCAGCTCAGGGCAGCGGGAGACCCAGTACTTC.